This is a list of T cell receptor beta chains from one sample in a study of cytomegalovirus exposure and HLA in healthy donors. Only in-frame clones appear in the TCRdb table, and some are missing; sequencing was by immunoSEQ multiplex PCR. This sample has fewer than 200,000 clones, with around 80% found just once. Source material: PBMCs. Receptors were obtained from a woman younger than 45 in good health and CMV-seropositive. The CDR3 runs from the conserved cysteine through the conserved F or W. Each record gives: D gene, J gene, V gene, clone size, CDR3 DNA, CDR3 protein. A D gene is named only where the DNA matches it firmly. A row's size may be missing; if present it is once, few, many or a size class.

-	TRBJ1-4	TRBV6-5	-	TGTGCCAGCAGTTACACCTATTTTAATGAAAAACTGTTTTTT	CASSYTYFNEKLFF
TRBD2	TRBJ2-5	TRBV9	-	TGTGCCAGCAGCGTGGATGATGGCGGGGGGGCCTTGGGGCGGGAGACCCAGTACTTC	CASSVDDGGGALGRETQYF
TRBD2	TRBJ2-7	TRBV9	-	TGTGCCAGCAGCGTAGAGCCTAGCGGGGGGACAGAGCAGTACTTC	CASSVEPSGGTEQYF
TRBD1	TRBJ1-2	TRBV6-6	-	TGTGCCAGCAGTTACTCGGGGCAGACAGGGAGAGATGGCTACACCTTC	CASSYSGQTGRDGYTF
TRBD2	TRBJ2-3	TRBV4-1	few	TGCGCCAGCAGCCAAGAAGTGATAGCGGGAGGAACAGATACGCAGTATTTT	CASSQEVIAGGTDTQYF
TRBD1	TRBJ2-5	TRBV18	-	TGTGCCAGCTCACCAAGACAGGGAACTTGGGAGACCCAGTACTTC	CASSPRQGTWETQYF
TRBD2	TRBJ2-7	TRBV6-6	-	TGTGCCAGCGGAGGACTAGCGGAGAATTACGAGCAGTACTTC	CASGGLAENYEQYF
TRBD1	TRBJ1-5	TRBV4-1	-	TGCGCCAGCAGCCATGTAGCTAGGGGGCGTTTGAATCAGCCCCAGCATTTT	CASSHVARGRLNQPQHF
TRBD1	TRBJ2-1	TRBV5-1	many	TGCGCCAGCAGCTTGGAAATAGGGGGCCGGGGTTCTGAGCAGTTCTTC	CASSLEIGGRGSEQFF
TRBD1	TRBJ1-1	TRBV6-6	-	TGTGCCAGCAGTCAGGGACAGGGTGGGTGGTTCACTGAAGCTTTCTTT	CASSQGQGGWFTEAFF
-	TRBJ2-3	TRBV10-3	-	TGTGCCATCAGTGAGTCGATAGCAGGGGGGAAAAGCACAGATACGCAGTATTTT	CAISESIAGGKSTDTQYF
TRBD1	TRBJ1-4	TRBV6-6	-	TGTGCCAGCAGTTACCGACAGGGGTCAGGCGAAAAACTGTTTTTT	CASSYRQGSGEKLFF
-	TRBJ1-2	TRBV29-1	once	TGCAGCGAGAGCCCACTGACAGGCTATGGCTACACCTTC	CSESPLTGYGYTF
TRBD2	TRBJ2-3	TRBV15	-	TGTGCCACTAAAAGGACTAGCGGCACAGATACGCAGTATTTT	CATKRTSGTDTQYF
-	TRBJ2-3	TRBV28	-	TGTGCCAGCAGTTTGGGCGGGGAGAGAGATACGCAGTATTTT	CASSLGGERDTQYF